The 4 T cell receptor beta chains in this list originate from one sample, sequenced in a study of human T cells and chemical hapten exposure (dated by TCRdb to the early 2020s). Read against the paper, the sample's time point label means: patch test 1, 2 weeks after DPC sensitization. Per the publication, the treatment or condition label means: therapeutic diphenylcyclopropenone sensitization with weekly scalp DPC. Library creation used RACE. Sequencing was carried out with a NextSeq 500. TCRdb reran the public reads through fastp at Q25 and MiXCR, keeping productive beta chains. Merged by CDR3 protein, the rows form single entries marked with the most common genes and DNA. For this sample the table gives more than 100,000 distinct CDR3 sequences, of which roughly an eighth were detected only once. The ten largest clones capture 0.9% to 0.95% of the sample. The sequencing used whole blood, collected in connection with sensitization to the hapten diphenylcyclopropenone (DPC). The receptors originated from a young man with alopecia areata. Some clones in this sample may be carry-over from other donors' samples.

J is TRBJ1-1 and V is TRBV5-1; 7 bases agree with TRBD1. This CDR3 is built from 15 residues. Trimming took 0 bases from V and 1 from J; bases not matched to a gene: 3. Germline V gene data show CDR1 as SGHRS and CDR2 as YFSETQ. The CDR3 nucleotides read TGCGCCAGCAGCTTGGAAGGGACAGCGAACACTGAAGCTTTCTTT. This gives the protein CASSLEGTANTEAFF.

This clonotype was seen repeatedly, ten times or more. This chain joins TRBV7-9 and TRBJ1-4; weak D call: TRBD1 (6 bases). V lost 5 bases and J lost 8, with 18 bases in between. This CDR3 contains 15 residues. From germline, CDR1 is SEHNR and CDR2 FQNEAQ (reference sequence). The CDR3 sequence is CASSPPQGKREKLFF. In DNA form, the CDR3 reads TGTGCCAGCAGCCCACCGCAGGGGAAGAGGGAAAAACTGTTTTTT.

This clonotype has more than one count but fewer than ten. V and J are TRBV5-8 and TRBJ1-5; D is possibly TRBD1 (5 bases). CDR1 and CDR2 from the germline V gene are SGHTS and YDEGEE. Trimming stripped 4 bases from V and 2 bases from J, with 10 bases between. This CDR3 is 14 amino acids long. In nucleotides, the CDR3 is TGTGCCAGCAGCCTGGACACCCGCAATCAGCCCCAGCATTTT. Amino acids: CASSLDTRNQPQHF.

V and J are TRBV7-9 and TRBJ1-5; tentative D call: TRBD1 (5 bases). The length of the CDR3 is 14 residues. The germline gives CDR1 SEHNR, CDR2 FQNEAQ (reference sequence). V dropped 5 bases and J dropped 5 bases, with 13 bases sitting between them. The CDR3 loop reads CASSRVDSDQPQHF. The CDR3 DNA sequence: TGTGCCAGCAGCCGGGTCGACAGTGATCAGCCCCAGCATTTT.